What follows describes a single T cell receptor (beta chain). The sample is drawn from a study of CD8 T cells in Susac syndrome. RNA in amounts of roughly 0.45 to 1 ug was reverse transcribed with random hexamers. TCRdb analysed the immunoSEQ multiplex PCR reads with MiXCR anew, one entry per CDR3 protein. The sample comprises about 300,000 distinct CDR3 sequences, about 82% of which are singletons, and 0.2% to 0.25% rests with the top ten. V was clipped by 8 bases and J by 4 bases, with 18 bases between them. This CDR3 region has 14 residues. The germline V gene has CDR1 GTSNPN and CDR2 SVGIG (reference sequence).

The clonotype comes from a human donor with multiple sclerosis. The chain is built from TRBV30 and TRBJ2-1; D ambiguous. Source material: CD8+ T cells from PBMCs. CDR3 in amino acids: CAGKGIGGYNEQFF. As DNA, the CDR3 is TGTGCCGGCAAGGGTATTGGCGGTTACAATGAGCAGTTCTTC.